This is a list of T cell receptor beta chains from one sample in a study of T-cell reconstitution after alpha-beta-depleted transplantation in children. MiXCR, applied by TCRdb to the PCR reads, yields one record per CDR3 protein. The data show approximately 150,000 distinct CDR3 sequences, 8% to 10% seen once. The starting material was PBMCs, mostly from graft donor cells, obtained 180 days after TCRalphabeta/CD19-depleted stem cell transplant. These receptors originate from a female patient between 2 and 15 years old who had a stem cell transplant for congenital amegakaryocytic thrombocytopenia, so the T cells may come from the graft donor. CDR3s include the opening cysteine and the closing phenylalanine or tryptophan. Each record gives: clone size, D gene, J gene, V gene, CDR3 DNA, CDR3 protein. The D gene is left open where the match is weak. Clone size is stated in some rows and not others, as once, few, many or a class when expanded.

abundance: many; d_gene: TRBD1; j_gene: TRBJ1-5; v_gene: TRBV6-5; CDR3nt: TGTGCCAGCAGCCAAGGGACAGGGACCAACTTTGGCAATCAGCCCCAGCATTTT; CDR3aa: CASSQGTGTNFGNQPQHF
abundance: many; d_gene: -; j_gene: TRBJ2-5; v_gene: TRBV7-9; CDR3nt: TGTGCCAGCAGCTTAGCGGCGGGGTTGGAGACCCAGTACTTC; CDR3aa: CASSLAAGLETQYF
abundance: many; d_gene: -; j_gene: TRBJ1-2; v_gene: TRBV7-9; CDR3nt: TGTGCCAGCAGCCCTGACGTGGTCTATGGCTACACCTTC; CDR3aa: CASSPDVVYGYTF
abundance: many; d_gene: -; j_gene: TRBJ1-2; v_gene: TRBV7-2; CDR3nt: TGTGCCAGCAGCTTAGCCTACAACAGACAGGATGGCTACACCTTC; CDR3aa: CASSLAYNRQDGYTF
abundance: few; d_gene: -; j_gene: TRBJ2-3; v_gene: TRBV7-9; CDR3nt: TGTGCCAGCAGCTTAGGTTCTGGGGTCACAGATACGCAGTATTTT; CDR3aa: CASSLGSGVTDTQYF
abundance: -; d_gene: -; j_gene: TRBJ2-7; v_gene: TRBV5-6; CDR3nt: TGTTCCAGCAGCTTGTGGTTCGCAGGGACCTACGAGCAGTACTTC; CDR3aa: CSSSLWFAGTYEQYF
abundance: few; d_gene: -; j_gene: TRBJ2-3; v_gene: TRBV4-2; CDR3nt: TGTGCCAGCAGCCAAGAGTCTAGACGCACAGATACGCAGTATTTT; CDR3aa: CASSQESRRTDTQYF
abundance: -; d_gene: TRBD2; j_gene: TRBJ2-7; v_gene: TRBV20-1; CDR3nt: TGCAGTGCTAGAGATCGGGGGGGTTACGAGCAGTACTTC; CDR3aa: CSARDRGGYEQYF
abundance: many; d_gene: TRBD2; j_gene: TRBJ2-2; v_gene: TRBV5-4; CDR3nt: TGTGCCAGCAGCGGAACTAGCGGGGGGGCCTGGGAGCTGTTTTTT; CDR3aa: CASSGTSGGAWELFF
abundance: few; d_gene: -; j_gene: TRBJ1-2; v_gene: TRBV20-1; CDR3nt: TGCAGTGCTAGAGTTCCGTTTTCCGGCAGGAACTATGGCTACACCTTC; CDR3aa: CSARVPFSGRNYGYTF
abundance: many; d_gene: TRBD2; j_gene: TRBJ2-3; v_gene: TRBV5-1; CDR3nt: TGCGCCAGCAGGCAACTAGCGGACCTCACAGATACGCAGTATTTT; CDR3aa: CASRQLADLTDTQYF
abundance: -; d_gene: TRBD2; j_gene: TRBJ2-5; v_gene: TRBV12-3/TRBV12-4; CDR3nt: TGTGCCAGCAGTTTGTCAACTAGCGGGGTCTACCAAGAGACCAAGTACTTC; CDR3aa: CASSLSTSGVYQETKYF
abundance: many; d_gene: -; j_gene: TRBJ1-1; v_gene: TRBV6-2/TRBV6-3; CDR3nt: TGTGCCAGCAGTACAAGGTGGGAAGCTTTCTTT; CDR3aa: CASSTRWEAFF
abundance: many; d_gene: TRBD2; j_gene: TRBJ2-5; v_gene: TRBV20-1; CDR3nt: TGCAGTGCTAACCCCGGCGGGGGAGAGACCCAGTACTTC; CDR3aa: CSANPGGGETQYF
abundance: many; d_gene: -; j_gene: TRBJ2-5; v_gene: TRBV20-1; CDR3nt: TGCAGTGCTGACCGTGATAGGGAGACCCAGTACTTC; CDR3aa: CSADRDRETQYF
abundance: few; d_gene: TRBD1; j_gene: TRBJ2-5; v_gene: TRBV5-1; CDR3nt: TGCGCCAGCAGCTTGAACCCGGGACAGGGCCAAGAGACCCAGTACTTC; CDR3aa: CASSLNPGQGQETQYF
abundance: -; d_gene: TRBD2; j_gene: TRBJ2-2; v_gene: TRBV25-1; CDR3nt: TGTGCCAGCAGTAAGCCTGGGACGGGGGGCACCGGGGAGCTGTTTTTT; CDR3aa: CASSKPGTGGTGELFF
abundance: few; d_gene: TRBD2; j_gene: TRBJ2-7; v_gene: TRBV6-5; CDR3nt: TGTGCCAGCAGTTACTCGAAGGCGGGAGCCCAGGAATCGGGGGAGTACTTC; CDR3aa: CASSYSKAGAQESGEYF
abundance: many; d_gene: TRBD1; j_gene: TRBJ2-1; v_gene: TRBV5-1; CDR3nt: TGCGCCAGCAGCTTGGTTTACGGACAGGGGTCAGAGCAGTTCTTC; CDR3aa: CASSLVYGQGSEQFF
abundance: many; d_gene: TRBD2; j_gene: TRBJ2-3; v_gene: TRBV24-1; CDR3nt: TGTGCCACCAGTGAGTCGTGGGGACTAGCGGGAGGAGGTACGCAGTATTTT; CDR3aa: CATSESWGLAGGGTQYF
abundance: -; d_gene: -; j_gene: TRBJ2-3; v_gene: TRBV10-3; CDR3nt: TGTGCCATCAGTGACCCTAGCGGCACAGATACGCAGTATTTT; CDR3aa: CAISDPSGTDTQYF
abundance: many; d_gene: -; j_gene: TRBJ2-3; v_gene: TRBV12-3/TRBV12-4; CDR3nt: TGTGCCAGCAGTTTGAGGCGGGGCCGAACAGATACGCAGTATTTT; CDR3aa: CASSLRRGRTDTQYF
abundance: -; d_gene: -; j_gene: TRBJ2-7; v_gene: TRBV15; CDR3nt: TGTGCCACCAGCAGAGACCCAGGGGACTACGAGCAGTACTTC; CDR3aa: CATSRDPGDYEQYF
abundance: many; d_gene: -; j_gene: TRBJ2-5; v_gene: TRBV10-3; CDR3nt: TGTGCCATCAGTGAGTCGACTGTGGTAGGGACCCAGTACTTC; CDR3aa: CAISESTVVGTQYF
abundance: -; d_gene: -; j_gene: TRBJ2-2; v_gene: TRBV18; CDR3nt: TGTGCCAGCTCAAGGACAGAAACATCCGGGGAGCTGTTTTTT; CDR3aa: CASSRTETSGELFF
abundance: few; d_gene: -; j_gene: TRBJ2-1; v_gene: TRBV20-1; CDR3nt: TGCAGTGCTAGTCGGTTTGGTAATGAGCAGTTCTTC; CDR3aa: CSASRFGNEQFF
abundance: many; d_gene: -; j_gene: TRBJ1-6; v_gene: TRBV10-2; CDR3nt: TGCGCCAGCAGCAGCCCGAAAAGGCGGTGGGGCTCCTATAATTCACCCCTCCACTTT; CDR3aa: CASSSPKRRWGSYNSPLHF
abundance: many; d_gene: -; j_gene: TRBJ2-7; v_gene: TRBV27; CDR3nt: TGTGCCAGCAGATCGGACAGAGGGGGGGATGAGCAGTACTTC; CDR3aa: CASRSDRGGDEQYF
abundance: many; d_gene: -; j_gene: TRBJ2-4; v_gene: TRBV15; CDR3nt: TGTGCCACCGATTGGGGGAACATTCAGTACTTC; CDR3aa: CATDWGNIQYF
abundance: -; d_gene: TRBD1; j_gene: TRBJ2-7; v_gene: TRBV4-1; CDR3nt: TGCGCCAGCAGCCAAGGGCTGACAGGGCCTTCCTACGAGCAGTACTTC; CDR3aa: CASSQGLTGPSYEQYF
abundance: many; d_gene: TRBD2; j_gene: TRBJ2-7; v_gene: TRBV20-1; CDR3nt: TGCAGTGCTAGACTAGCGGTCTTCTACGAGCAGTACTTC; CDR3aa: CSARLAVFYEQYF
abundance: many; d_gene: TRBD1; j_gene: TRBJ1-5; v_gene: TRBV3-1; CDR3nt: TGTGCCAGCAGCCAAGAGGGAGACAGGGGGCGCGTGGGCAATCAGCCCCAGCATTTT; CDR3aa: CASSQEGDRGRVGNQPQHF
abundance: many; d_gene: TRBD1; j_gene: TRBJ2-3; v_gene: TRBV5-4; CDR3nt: TGTGCCAGCAGCTCCGGACAGGGCACAGATACGCAGTATTTT; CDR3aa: CASSSGQGTDTQYF
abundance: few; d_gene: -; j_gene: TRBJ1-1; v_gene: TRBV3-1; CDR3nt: TGTGCCAGCAGCCAAACCCCACAGGGTGCCATTGAAGCTTTCTTT; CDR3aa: CASSQTPQGAIEAFF
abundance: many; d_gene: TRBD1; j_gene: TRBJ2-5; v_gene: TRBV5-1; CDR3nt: TGCGCCAGCAGGAACAGGGGCTCAGAGACCCAGTACTTC; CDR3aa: CASRNRGSETQYF
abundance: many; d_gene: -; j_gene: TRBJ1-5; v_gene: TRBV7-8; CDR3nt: TGTGCCAGCAGCTTAGTCAGGGCGGGTCAGCCCCAGCATTTT; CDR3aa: CASSLVRAGQPQHF
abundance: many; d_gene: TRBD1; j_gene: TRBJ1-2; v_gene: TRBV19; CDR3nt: TGTGCCAGTATGGACAGGGTCTATGGCTACACCTTC; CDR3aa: CASMDRVYGYTF
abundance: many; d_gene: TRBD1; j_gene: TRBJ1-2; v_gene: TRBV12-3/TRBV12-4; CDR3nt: TGTGCCAGCAGTCCAGGACAGGGCTCAATTGGTGGCTACACCTTC; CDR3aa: CASSPGQGSIGGYTF
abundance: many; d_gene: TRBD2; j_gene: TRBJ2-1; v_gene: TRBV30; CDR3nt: TGTGCCTGGGGCGGGAGCTCCTACAATGAGCAGTTCTTC; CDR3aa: CAWGGSSYNEQFF
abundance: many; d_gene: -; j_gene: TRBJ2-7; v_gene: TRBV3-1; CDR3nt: TGTGCCAGCAGTCGAGACTTCTACGAGCAGTACTTC; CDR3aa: CASSRDFYEQYF
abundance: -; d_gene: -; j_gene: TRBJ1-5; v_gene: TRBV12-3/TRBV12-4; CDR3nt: TGTGCCAGCAGTCCCGCGGGGTCCAGGTTCTATAGCAATCAGCCCCAGCATTTT; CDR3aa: CASSPAGSRFYSNQPQHF
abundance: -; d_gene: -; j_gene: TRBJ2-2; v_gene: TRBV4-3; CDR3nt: TGCGCCAGCAGCCTCTATCTTGGGTTGAACACCGGGGAGCTGTTTTTT; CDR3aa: CASSLYLGLNTGELFF
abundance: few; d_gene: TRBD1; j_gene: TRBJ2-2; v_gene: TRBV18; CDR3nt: TGTGCCAGCTCACCACGTCTTAAGTTTTCGGGACAGGCGAACACCGGGGAGCTGTTTTTT; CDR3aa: CASSPRLKFSGQANTGELFF
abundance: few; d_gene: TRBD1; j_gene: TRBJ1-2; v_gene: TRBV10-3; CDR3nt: TGTGCCATCAGCAGATTCCGACAGGGCGACTATGGCTACACCTTC; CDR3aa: CAISRFRQGDYGYTF
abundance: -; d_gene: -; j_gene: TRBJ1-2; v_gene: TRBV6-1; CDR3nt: TGTGCCAGCAGTGAAAGCCCACGATTAGGGTATGGCTACACCTTC; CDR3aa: CASSESPRLGYGYTF
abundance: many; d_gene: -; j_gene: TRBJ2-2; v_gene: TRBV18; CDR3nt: TGTGCCAGCTCACCCTTGAACACCGGGGAGCTGTTTTTT; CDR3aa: CASSPLNTGELFF
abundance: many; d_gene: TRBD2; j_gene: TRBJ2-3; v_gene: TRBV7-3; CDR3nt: TGTGCCAGCAGCCCCCAGGGACTAGCGGGAGTGGGTACGCAGTATTTT; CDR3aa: CASSPQGLAGVGTQYF
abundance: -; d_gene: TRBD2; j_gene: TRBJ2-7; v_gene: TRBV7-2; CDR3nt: TGTGCCAGCAGCTTACAGTCCGGGACTAGCTACGAGCAGTACTTC; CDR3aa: CASSLQSGTSYEQYF
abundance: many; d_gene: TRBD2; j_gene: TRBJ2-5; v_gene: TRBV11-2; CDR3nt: TGTGCCAGCAGCGGCCGGAGAATGGCGGGAGGGCACGAGACCCAGTACTTC; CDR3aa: CASSGRRMAGGHETQYF
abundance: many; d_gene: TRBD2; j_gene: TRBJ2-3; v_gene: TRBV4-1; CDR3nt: TGCGCCAGCAGCCACACTCTAACAGCGACTAGCGGGGAGACAGATACGCAGTATTTT; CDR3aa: CASSHTLTATSGETDTQYF
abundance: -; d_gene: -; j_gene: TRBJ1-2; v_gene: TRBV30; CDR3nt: TGTGCCTGCTTAGGGACACCCAGAGGCTATGGCTACACCTTC; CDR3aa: CACLGTPRGYGYTF
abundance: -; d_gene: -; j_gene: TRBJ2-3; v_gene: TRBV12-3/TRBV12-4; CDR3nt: TGTACCATAACGAACAACGAGAAAAACGGGGGAACTAGCACAGATACGCAGTATTTT; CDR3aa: CTITNNEKNGGTSTDTQYF